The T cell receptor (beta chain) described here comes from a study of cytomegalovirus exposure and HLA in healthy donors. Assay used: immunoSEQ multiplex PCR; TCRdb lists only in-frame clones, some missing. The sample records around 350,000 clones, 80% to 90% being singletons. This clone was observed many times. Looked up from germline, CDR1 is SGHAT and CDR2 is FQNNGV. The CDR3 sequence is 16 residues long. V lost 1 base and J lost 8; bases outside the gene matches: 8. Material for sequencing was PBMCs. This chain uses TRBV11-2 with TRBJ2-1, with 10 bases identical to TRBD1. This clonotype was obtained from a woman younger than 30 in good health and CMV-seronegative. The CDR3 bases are TGTGCCAGCAGCTTAGGGTTTGGGACAGGGGAGGATGAGCAGTTCTTC. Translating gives CASSLGFGTGEDEQFF.